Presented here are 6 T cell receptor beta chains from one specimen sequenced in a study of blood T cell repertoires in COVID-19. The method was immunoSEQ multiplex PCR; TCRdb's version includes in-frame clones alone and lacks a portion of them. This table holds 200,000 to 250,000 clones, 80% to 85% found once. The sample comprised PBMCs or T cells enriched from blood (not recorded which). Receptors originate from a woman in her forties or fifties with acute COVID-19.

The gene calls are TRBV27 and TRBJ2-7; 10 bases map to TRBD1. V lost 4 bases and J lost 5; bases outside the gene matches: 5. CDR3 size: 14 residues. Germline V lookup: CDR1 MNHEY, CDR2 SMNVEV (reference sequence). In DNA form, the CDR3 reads TGTGCCAGCAGTTGGGGGGACAGGGGCCACGAGCAGTACTTC. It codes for CASSWGDRGHEQYF.

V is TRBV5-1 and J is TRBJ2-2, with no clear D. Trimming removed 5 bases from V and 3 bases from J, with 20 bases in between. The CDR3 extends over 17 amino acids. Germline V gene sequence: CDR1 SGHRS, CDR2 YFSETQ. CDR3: CASSQQRAYLDTGELFF. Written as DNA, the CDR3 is TGCGCCAGCAGTCAACAAAGAGCGTATTTGGACACCGGGGAGCTGTTTTTT.

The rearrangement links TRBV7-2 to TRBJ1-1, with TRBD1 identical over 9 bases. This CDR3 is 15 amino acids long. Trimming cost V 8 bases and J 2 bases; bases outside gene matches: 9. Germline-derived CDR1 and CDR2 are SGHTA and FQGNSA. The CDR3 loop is CASRTQGALNTEAFF. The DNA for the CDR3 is TGTGCCAGCCGTACACAGGGGGCGCTTAACACTGAAGCTTTCTTT.

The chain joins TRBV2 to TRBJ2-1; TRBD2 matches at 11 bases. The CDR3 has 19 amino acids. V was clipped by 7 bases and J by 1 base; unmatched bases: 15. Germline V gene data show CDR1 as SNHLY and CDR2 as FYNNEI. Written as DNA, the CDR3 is TGTGCCAGCACGAAGGACAGAACCAGACTAGCGGGATCCTACAATGAGCAGTTCTTC. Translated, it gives CASTKDRTRLAGSYNEQFF. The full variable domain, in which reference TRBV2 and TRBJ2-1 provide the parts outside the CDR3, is EPEVTQTPSHQVTQMGQEVILRCVPISNHLYFYWYRQILGQKVEFLVSFYNNEISEKSEIFDDQFSVERPDGSNFTLKIRSTKLEDSAMYFCASTKDRTRLAGSYNEQFFGPGTRLTVL.

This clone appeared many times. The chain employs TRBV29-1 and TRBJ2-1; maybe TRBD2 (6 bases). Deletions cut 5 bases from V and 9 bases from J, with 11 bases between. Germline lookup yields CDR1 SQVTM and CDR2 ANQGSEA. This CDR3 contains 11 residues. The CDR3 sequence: CSVNKGGEQFF. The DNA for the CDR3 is TGCAGCGTTAATAAGGGAGGTGAGCAGTTCTTC.

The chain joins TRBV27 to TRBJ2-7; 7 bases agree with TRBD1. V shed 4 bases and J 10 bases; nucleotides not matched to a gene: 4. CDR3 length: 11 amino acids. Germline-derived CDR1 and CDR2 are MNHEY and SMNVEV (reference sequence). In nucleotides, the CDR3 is TGTGCCAGCAGTTACAGGGGATATCAGTACTTC. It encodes CASSYRGYQYF.